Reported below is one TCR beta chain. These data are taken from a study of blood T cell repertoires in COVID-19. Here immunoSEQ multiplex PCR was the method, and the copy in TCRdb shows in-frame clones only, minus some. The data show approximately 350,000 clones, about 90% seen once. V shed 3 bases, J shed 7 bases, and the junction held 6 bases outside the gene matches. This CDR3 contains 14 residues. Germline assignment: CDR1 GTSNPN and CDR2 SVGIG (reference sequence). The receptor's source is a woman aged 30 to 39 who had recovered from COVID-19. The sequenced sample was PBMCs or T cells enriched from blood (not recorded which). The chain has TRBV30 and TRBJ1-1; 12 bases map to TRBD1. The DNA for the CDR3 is TGTGCCTGGAGCCCGGGACAGGGGGCGGGTGAAGCTTTCTTT. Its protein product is CAWSPGQGAGEAFF. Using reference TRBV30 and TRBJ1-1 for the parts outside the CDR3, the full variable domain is SQTIHQWPATLVQPVGSPLSLECTVEGTSNPNLYWYRQAAGRGLQLLFYSVGIGQISSEVPQNLSASRPQDRQFILSSKKLLLSDSGFYLCAWSPGQGAGEAFFGQGTRLTVV.